These 16 T cell receptor beta chains came from one sample sequenced in a study of T cell changes during pregnancy in multiple sclerosis. Method: immunoSEQ multiplex PCR; TCRdb's copy keeps in-frame clones and lacks some. The sample carries tens of thousands of clones, about 95% recorded once. Sequenced here: CD8+ T cells from peripheral blood mononuclear cells, sampled after pregnancy. The receptors here all came from a female donor with multiple sclerosis, enrolled in a pregnancy study.

The chain recombines TRBV7-3 with TRBJ2-1, with 12 nucleotides matching TRBD2. This CDR3 spans 16 amino acids. Looked up from germline, CDR1 is SGHTA and CDR2 is FQGTGA. With V trimmed by 5 bases and J by 5 bases, 7 bases remained unmatched. The CDR3 bases are TGTGCCAGCAGCCCGAGACTAGCGGGAGTAGACAATGAGCAGTTCTTC. Residues: CASSPRLAGVDNEQFF.

The V call is TRBV7-9, the J call TRBJ2-7; perhaps TRBD1 as D (5 bases). The CDR3 is made up of 13 amino acids. Trimming stripped 5 bases from V and 1 base from J, with 9 bases between. CDR1 is SEHNR and CDR2 is FQNEAQ in the germline V gene (reference sequence). The CDR3 DNA sequence: TGTGCCAGCAGCCCAGGGCTATCCTACGAGCAGTACTTC. As protein: CASSPGLSYEQYF.

V and J are TRBV6-5 and TRBJ2-3; no firm D call. This CDR3 spans 15 amino acids. Germline CDR1 and CDR2: MNHEY and SVGAGI. V lost 6 bases, J lost 6 bases, and 19 bases lay in between. The chain's CDR3 is CASSGLSDSYDTQYF. The CDR3 nucleotides read TGTGCCAGCAGCGGGTTGTCTGATTCATATGATACGCAGTATTTT.

The CDR3 sequence: CASSPRGADNEQFF. The DNA of the CDR3 is TGTGCCAGCAGCCCTCGGGGAGCAGACAATGAGCAGTTCTTC. The chain employs TRBV6-6 and TRBJ2-1, with D possibly TRBD2 on 5 matching bases. Trimming left V 6 bases short and J 5 bases short, with 14 bases between. CDR1 is MNHNY, CDR2 SVGAGI, per germline (reference sequence). CDR3 size: 14 residues.

V usage is TRBV5-4 and J usage is TRBJ2-1, with a weak D call TRBD2 (6 bases). This CDR3 has 13 residues. Germline V CDR1 and CDR2: SGHNT, YYREEE (reference sequence). Trimming removed 0 bases at V and 8 bases at J, with 9 bases between. CDR3 region: CASSLEEGHEQFF. Written as DNA, the CDR3 is TGTGCCAGCAGCTTGGAGGAGGGCCATGAGCAGTTCTTC.

This clone showed up just once. The chain joins TRBV7-9 to TRBJ2-2, with 8 bases aligning to TRBD1. Germline CDR1 reads SEHNR; CDR2 reads FQNEAQ (reference sequence). J was trimmed by 4 bases and V by 4 bases; bases with no gene match: 5. This CDR3 is built from 15 residues. The CDR3 region has the DNA TGTGCCAGCAGCTCAGGGGGCTCGGGCACCGGGGAGCTGTTTTTT. It encodes CASSSGGSGTGELFF.

The rearrangement links TRBV7-9 to TRBJ2-1; D may be TRBD2 (6 bases). CDR3 size: 14 residues. CDR1 and CDR2 (germline): SEHNR, FQNEAQ (reference sequence). The germline V and J ends were trimmed by 4 bases and 12 bases, with 19 bases remaining between them. DNA for the CDR3: TGTGCCAGCAGCTATGAAGGGCTAGCGCCTCTGCAGTTCTTC. Translated, it gives CASSYEGLAPLQFF.

The rearrangement joins TRBV5-6 to TRBJ2-7; 11 bases are a match to TRBD1. The CDR3 is 14 residues long. J gave up 0 bases and V 7 bases, and 3 bases lay outside the gene matches. Per the germline V gene, CDR1 is SGHDT and CDR2 is YYEEEE. CDR3 coding DNA: TGTGCCAGCTTGGGACAGGGGGACTCCTACGAGCAGTACTTC. It codes for CASLGQGDSYEQYF.

There are a few counts of this clone. The chain joins TRBV7-7 to TRBJ1-1; D not resolved. The V end lost 5 bases, the J end lost 2 bases, and 9 bases lay between the germline ends. This CDR3 has 13 residues. Germline assignment: CDR1 SSHAT and CDR2 FNYEAQ (reference sequence). In nucleotides, the CDR3 is TGTGCCAGCAGCACGACACGTAACACTGAAGCTTTCTTT. Protein product: CASSTTRNTEAFF.

This clone has only one observation. The J gene is TRBJ1-3, the V gene TRBV4-2; weak D call: TRBD1 (6 bases). V was shortened by 1 base and J by 0 bases, with 13 bases between the two germline ends. The CDR3 is 17 residues long. Germline CDR1 reads LGHNA; CDR2 reads YNFKEQ. Here the CDR3 DNA reads TGTGCCAGCAGCCAAGCGTGGACAGACTCCTCTGGAAACACCATATATTTT. Its translation is CASSQAWTDSSGNTIYF.

The chain carries TRBV2 and TRBJ2-3, with 7 bases identical to TRBD1. The J segment lost 2 bases and the V segment lost 5 bases, leaving 4 bases of the junction unmatched. From germline, CDR1 is SNHLY and CDR2 FYNNEI. This CDR3 region has 14 residues. The CDR3 coding sequence is TGTGCCAGCAGTACAGGGGTCTTCACAGATACGCAGTATTTT. Its translation: CASSTGVFTDTQYF.

The chain carries TRBV6-6 and TRBJ2-7; maybe TRBD2 (6 bases). Germline V CDR1 and CDR2: MNHNY, SVGAGI (reference sequence). The CDR3 length is 14 residues. Trimming shortened V by 7 bases and J by 5 bases, and 18 bases separated the two germline ends. CDR3 residues: CASNSGTWGDEQYF. CDR3 DNA: TGTGCCAGCAATTCCGGAACTTGGGGGGACGAGCAGTACTTC.

The chain uses TRBV27 and TRBJ2-7; 10 positions match TRBD2. From germline, CDR1 is MNHEY and CDR2 SMNVEV (reference sequence). V lost 6 bases and J lost 6; bases outside the gene matches: 2. The CDR3 is made up of 12 amino acids. CDR3 DNA: TGTGCCAGCAGCCGGACTAGCGGCGAGCAGTACTTC. Translated, it gives CASSRTSGEQYF.

The chain recombines TRBV7-8 with TRBJ2-3; TRBD1 aligns across 8 bases. Germline CDR1 and CDR2: SGHVS and FQNEAQ. Trimming at V came to 5 bases and at J to 7 bases, leaving 11 bases not matched to a gene. This CDR3 comprises 15 residues. CDR3 in amino acids: CASSRAGGRGNTQYF. The CDR3 region has the DNA TGTGCCAGCAGCCGAGCAGGGGGCAGAGGAAATACGCAGTATTTT.

Concerning this clone itself: A read error may produce the germline difference seen at one junction end. This sequence joins TRBV7-2 and TRBJ2-7; TRBD1 matches at 7 bases. The CDR3 runs 13 residues. Germline-derived CDR1 and CDR2 are SGHTA and FQGNSA. CDR3 residues: CASSPPYRGKILF. CDR3 DNA: TGTGCCAGCAGCCCTCCTTACAGGGGCAAAATACTATTC. Full variable domain (missing parts from reference TRBV7-2 and TRBJ2-7): GAGVSQSPSNKVTEKGKDVELRCDPISGHTALYWYRQSLGQGLEFLIYFQGNSAPDKSGLPSDRFSAERTGGSVSTLTIQRTQQEDSAVYLCASSPPYRGKILFGPGTRLTVT.

This clone has only one observation. The V call is TRBV5-1, the J call TRBJ1-2; weak D call: TRBD1 (6 bases). Trimming took off 0 bases at V and 10 bases at J, with 10 bases between the two ends. Germline lookup yields CDR1 SGHRS and CDR2 YFSETQ. This CDR3 has 12 amino acids. CDR3 nucleotides: TGCGCCAGCAGCTTGGGCCAGGGGATCTACACCTTC. Translated: CASSLGQGIYTF.